Sequencing of this T cell receptor beta chain was carried out in a study of blood T cells in healthy people across ages. Study information: Template switching picked up about one barcoded beta molecule for each two T cells.

On this clonotype itself: The antigen remains undetermined.

A second PCR, run for roughly 7 to 12 cycles, used a sample-barcoded 5' primer plus a J-beta primer mix. From each sample, at least 2.5 million paired-end reads containing CDR3 were obtained. MiXCR, run by TCRdb on the 5' RACE reads, gives a single entry per CDR3 protein. The sample consists of 600,000 to 850,000 distinct CDR3 sequences, approximately 39% of them appearing once. Study-wide results and caveats: Both naive CD4+ cell counts and diversity were greater in long-lived donors than in aged donors. Older age coincided with a roughly linear decline in TCR beta diversity per million T cells.

The CDR3 has 13 amino acids. The J segment lost 7 bases and the V segment lost 8 bases, leaving 7 bases of the junction unmatched. The V gene's germline CDR1 is MNHEY and CDR2 SMNVEV (reference sequence). The sequenced material came from blood. The receptor was isolated from a woman in her sixties in good health. The J gene is TRBJ2-1, the V gene TRBV27; 8 bases are a match to TRBD1. In nucleotides, the CDR3 is TGTGCCAGCCGGCGGACAGGGTTGAATGAGCAGTTCTTC. This codes for CASRRTGLNEQFF.